This T cell receptor (beta chain) was sequenced during a study of control samples from healthy donors and cancer patients. There are 14 residues in the CDR3. The V gene's germline CDR1 is SGHAT and CDR2 FQNNGV. Trimming removed 7 bases from V and 1 base from J; junction bases left unmatched: 5. Only in-frame clones appear in the TCRdb table, and some are missing; sequencing was by immunoSEQ multiplex PCR. This table has over 150,000 clones, around 90% appearing once. Sequencing was carried out using blood. This chain connects TRBV11-2 to TRBJ1-1, with 8 bases that match TRBD1. The clonotype comes from a woman in her forties in good health. The CDR3 DNA follows: TGTGCCAGCAACCAACAGGGGGGGAACACTGAAGCTTTCTTT. Translated, it gives CASNQQGGNTEAFF.